The present T cell receptor beta chain was sequenced within a study of blood T cell repertoires in COVID-19. Study information: The samples span acute and convalescent COVID-19 from the United States, Italy and Spain. The cDNA or gDNA used as material had been derived from T cells, B-cell-depleted T cells, or PBMCs.

Study processing details: Amplification with reference gene primers provided the estimates of nucleated cell counts. Data came from immunoSEQ multiplex PCR; TCRdb stores just in-frame clones and leaves some out. V, J and clone size reflect that table, while D and trimming were determined from the DNA. The table lists 76,000 or so clones, around nine tenths of them singletons, with about 5.8% in the top ten. The sequence was obtained from a human donor in a cohort sampled during active COVID-19. The sample was peripheral blood.

The CDR3 spells CASSQELAGEGTGELFF. CDR3 coding DNA: TGTGCCAGCAGCCAAGAACTTGCCGGGGAGGGCACCGGGGAGCTGTTTTTT. The chain uses TRBV4-2 and TRBJ2-2; 7 bases align to TRBD2. This CDR3 spans 17 amino acids. Germline V gene sequence: CDR1 LGHNA, CDR2 YNFKEQ. V lost 0 bases to trimming and J lost 4 bases; unmatched junction nucleotides: 8.